The rows below give T cell receptor beta chains drawn from one sample of a study of cytomegalovirus exposure and HLA in healthy donors. Sequenced by immunoSEQ multiplex PCR; TCRdb stores in-frame clones only, minus some. Of approximately 260,000 clones listed, around 85% were seen once; the top ten hold less than 1.5%. The sample comprised PBMCs. These receptors came from a woman younger than 45 in good health and CMV-seropositive. The CDR3 runs from the conserved cysteine through the conserved F or W. A D gene is named only where the DNA matches it firmly. Some rows mark clone size as missing; the rest say once, few, many or name a class of expanded clone.

clone_size d_call j_call cdr3_length v_call cdr3_aa cdr3_nt
- - TRBJ2-7 16 TRBV5-1 CASSLAGGTLTYEQYF TGCGCCAGCAGCTTGGCCGGAGGGACCTTGACCTACGAGCAGTACTTC
- - TRBJ2-7 13 TRBV6-4 CASSAGSSLEQYF TGTGCCAGCAGTGCCGGGAGTAGTCTCGAGCAGTACTTC
- TRBD1 TRBJ2-7 13 TRBV5-1 CASSLEGAGEQYF TGCGCCAGCAGCTTGGAGGGGGCTGGAGAGCAGTACTTC
- TRBD2 TRBJ2-3 18 TRBV5-1 CASSANSGRGLSADTQYF TGCGCCAGCAGCGCGAATAGCGGGAGAGGTCTCTCGGCAGATACGCAGTATTTT
- - TRBJ2-7 14 TRBV28 CASGLRRGRDEQYF TGTGCCAGCGGTCTTCGACGGGGTCGGGACGAGCAGTACTTC
- TRBD1 TRBJ2-7 16 TRBV7-6 CASSLAITGGGYEQYF TGTGCCAGCAGCTTAGCCATCACAGGGGGCGGGTACGAGCAGTACTTC
- TRBD1 TRBJ1-5 15 TRBV5-5 CASSPGTGGREPQHF TGTGCCAGCAGCCCCGGGACAGGGGGAAGGGAGCCCCAGCATTTT
- TRBD1 TRBJ2-7 13 TRBV29-1 CSVAGTGSYEQYF TGCAGCGTGGCCGGGACAGGGTCCTACGAGCAGTACTTC
- TRBD2 TRBJ2-7 17 TRBV5-1 CASSEGLAEDPTYEQYF TGCGCCAGCAGCGAGGGACTAGCGGAGGATCCCACCTACGAGCAGTACTTC
- - TRBJ1-2 12 TRBV19 CASSIRSYGYTF TGTGCCAGTAGTATAAGGAGCTATGGCTACACCTTC
- - TRBJ2-7 13 TRBV9 CASSPSSFYEQYF TGTGCCAGCAGCCCTTCTTCTTTCTACGAGCAGTACTTC
- - TRBJ2-1 12 TRBV19 CAAGSSYNEQFF TGTGCCGCGGGCAGCTCCTACAATGAGCAGTTCTTC
once - TRBJ2-7 19 TRBV19 CARGMGARKYLQLPYEQYF TGTGCCAGGGGGATGGGGGCCAGGAAATATCTTCAGCTTCCATACGAGCAGTACTTC
- TRBD1 TRBJ2-7 14 TRBV30 CAWSPTGAPYEQYF TGTGCCTGGAGTCCGACAGGGGCCCCCTACGAGCAGTACTTC
- TRBD2 TRBJ2-2 16 TRBV29-1 CSVDSSGTSGTGELFF TGCAGCGTTGATTCTTCAGGGACTAGCGGCACCGGGGAGCTGTTTTTT
- - TRBJ1-1 12 TRBV6-1 CASEPDSFEAFF TGTGCCAGCGAACCCGACTCTTTTGAAGCTTTCTTT
- - TRBJ1-1 11 TRBV30 CAWSRVTEAFF TGTGCCTGGAGTAGAGTTACTGAAGCTTTCTTT